The 6 T cell receptor beta chains below come from one sample, sequenced in a study of graft-versus-host responses after intestinal transplantation. These receptors' antigens are unknown. TCRdb keeps only in-frame clones here, not all; method: immunoSEQ multiplex PCR. The table shows 120,000 or so clones, with 90% to 95% occurring only once. Sample: unstimulated CD8+ T cells sorted from spleen or lymph node cells, taken before intestinal transplant. The source of these receptors is a human donor who received an intestinal transplant.

With regard to this clone: The sample carries other DNA sequences with the same CDR3. The chain has TRBV19 and TRBJ2-1; TRBD1 aligns across 8 bases. The CDR3 totals 15 residues. Trimming took 3 bases from V and 2 from J; bases not matched to a gene: 3. Germline assignment: CDR1 LNHDA and CDR2 SQIVND (reference sequence). This CDR3 reads CASSIGQGAYNEQFF. CDR3 DNA sequence: TGTGCCAGTAGTATTGGACAGGGAGCCTACAATGAGCAGTTCTTC. The full variable domain, completed using reference TRBV19 and TRBJ2-1, is DGGITQSPKYLFRKEGQNVTLSCEQNLNHDAMYWYRQDPGQGLRLIYYSQIVNDFQKGDIAEGYSVSREKKESFPLTVTSAQKNPTAFYLCASSIGQGAYNEQFFGPGTRLTVL.

The chain links TRBV5-6 to TRBJ2-7; weak D call: TRBD2 (6 bases). Trimming cost V 2 bases and J 7 bases, with 16 bases left between them. CDR3 length equals 14 residues. In germline, CDR1 is SGHDT, CDR2 YYEEEE. CDR3 in DNA: TGTGCCAGCAGCTTTGATGCGGGGCGAATAGAGCAGTACTTC. Its translation: CASSFDAGRIEQYF.

This clone appeared a few times. This rearrangement joins TRBV7-9 to TRBJ1-1, with a possible D match to TRBD1 (6 bases). CDR3 length equals 11 residues. V lost 11 bases to trimming and J lost 4 bases, with 11 bases between them. Germline loops: CDR1 SEHNR, CDR2 FQNEAQ (reference sequence). The CDR3 protein is CAFGGFTEAFF. The CDR3, as DNA: TGTGCCTTCGGGGGCTTCACTGAAGCTTTCTTT.

V gene TRBV9 combines with J gene TRBJ1-1; perhaps TRBD1 as D (5 bases). The length of the CDR3 is 15 residues. V was clipped by 5 bases and J by 2 bases, with 16 bases between them. Germline V gene sequence: CDR1 SGDLS, CDR2 YYNGEE. CDR3 in amino acids: CASSVRSGRNTEAFF. CDR3 DNA sequence: TGTGCCAGCAGTGTAAGGTCAGGGAGAAACACTGAAGCTTTCTTT.

The chain links TRBV9 to TRBJ1-2; 7 bases match TRBD1. The CDR3 runs 15 residues. CDR1 SGDLS and CDR2 YYNGEE come from the germline V gene. With V trimmed by 0 bases and J by 5 bases, 7 bases remained unmatched. CDR3 in amino acids: CASSVGKGTAYGYTF. CDR3 bases: TGTGCCAGCAGCGTAGGGAAGGGGACAGCTTATGGCTACACCTTC.

The chain links TRBV2 to TRBJ1-2; no clear D. V was cut by 2 bases and J by 1 base, with 5 bases left in between. CDR1 and CDR2 from the germline V gene are SNHLY and FYNNEI. The CDR3 totals 13 residues. The CDR3 DNA reads as TGTGCCAGCAGTGAACAGGATAACTATGGCTACACCTTC. Amino acids: CASSEQDNYGYTF.